This TCR beta chain was observed in a study of T cell repertoires in cytomegalovirus infection. Study information: Alongside well-studied HLA-B-restricted CMV epitopes, recently identified HLA-C-restricted CMV epitopes were also used. Indications came from public TCR beta signatures; they pointed to CMV infection and to a matching HLA type.

TCRdb processed the reads anew with MiXCR; each CDR3 protein has one entry. The sample includes 700,000 to 900,000 distinct CDR3 sequences, 25% to 35% of them seen just once. As regards this clonotype: The antigen remains unidentified.

Unmatched junction bases numbered 1, after V lost 0 bases and J lost 3 bases. Germline V gene data show CDR1 as MGHRA and CDR2 as YSYEKL. The CDR3 length is 15 residues. Study conclusions and caveats: Summed frequency of shared TCR beta families picked out CMV carriers who also had the relevant HLA.

Material: cultured CD8+ T cells from PBMCs, obtained from culture after CMV antigen stimulation. This TCR was sampled from a human donor in good health (CMV status not recorded). Some clones in this sample may be carry-over from other donors' samples. This rearrangement joins TRBV4-1 to TRBJ2-5; the match to TRBD2 covers 10 bases. The CDR3 coding sequence is TGCGCCAGCAGCCAAGAAACTAGCGGGGAAGAGACCCAGTACTTC. It translates to CASSQETSGEETQYF.